The entry below describes one TCR beta chain. Its specificity is unknown. The data were obtained in a study of metastatic and nonmetastatic thyroid tumors. Background on the study: Across blood and tumor or nodule tissue, repertoires from malignant and benign thyroid patients were compared with one another.

Whole-study findings and limits: Versus benign nodules, malignant thyroid tumors reportedly had significantly higher TCR beta diversity, in blood and tumor.

The CDR3 loop spans 18 amino acids. V trimming: 5 bases; J trimming: 0 bases; junction bases outside the gene matches: 9. Germline values: CDR1 DFQATT, CDR2 SNEGSKA (reference sequence). Thyroid surgery had not been preceded by any treatment in any patient. Authors' analysis steps: A classifier for distant metastasis in papillary thyroid cancer was constructed using CDR3 differences observed across clinicopathological groups. MiXCR was used by TCRdb to re-call the PCR reads. In this record, the V and J calls reflect TCRdb's handling and not the investigators' own analysis. The table shows just under 4,000 clones, with less than 35% occurring only once.

This receptor was obtained from a female donor with papillary thyroid cancer or a benign thyroid nodule (not recorded which). Some clones in this sample may be carry-over from other donors' samples. The V and J genes are TRBV20-1 and TRBJ2-1; TRBD2 agrees at 14 bases. Sequencing used adjacent normal tissue. CDR3 protein: CSALTGLAGVLSYNEQFF. For the CDR3, the DNA is TGCAGTGCTCTAACGGGACTAGCGGGAGTGCTCTCCTACAATGAGCAGTTCTTC.